A single T cell receptor (beta chain) is shown here with its context. Its matching antigen is unknown. The sample comes from a study of T cells in Graves' hyperthyroidism and ophthalmopathy. V gave up 5 bases and J gave up 6 bases; unmatched junction bases: 12. Germline CDR1 and CDR2: MNHNS and SASEGT. The CDR3 contains 16 residues. Amplified TCR beta CDR3 regions came from RNA transcripts. An initial round of RT-PCR targeting the TCR CDR3 relied on the HTBI primer set. Each CDR3 protein is one row after TCRdb ran MiXCR on the multiplex PCR reads. In the table there are 400,000 to 500,000 distinct CDR3 sequences, around 15% of which are singletons. General study points: The model foresaw ophthalmopathy a median approximately 6.3 months prior to onset. Peripheral blood also featured most of the thyroid clonotypes expanded above 0.001.

Diagnoses were made from clinical symptoms, serum measures (thyroxine and TRAb), thyroid ultrasound and orbital computed tomography. This sample holds PBMCs from approximately 9 ml fresh peripheral blood. The origin of this receptor is a woman aged 18-29 years with Graves' hyperthyroidism. Source material: blood. V gene TRBV6-1 combines with J gene TRBJ2-1, with TRBD2 matching 8 bases. CDR3 sequence (DNA): TGTGCCAGCAGTCCGCTAGCGGGTGGAACGTCCAATGAGCAGTTCTTC. It translates to CASSPLAGGTSNEQFF.